This T cell receptor beta chain was sequenced in a study of blood T cell repertoires in COVID-19. Study overall: Acute-phase and convalescent COVID-19 samples originated in the United States, Italy and Spain.

The cohort comprised adults aged roughly 18 to 95 years residing in some 24 US areas. Which cohort a participant joined came from the clinical history participants gave. This clone appeared a single time. Authors' processing steps: Nucleated cell counts were estimated from reference gene primer amplification. This table comes from immunoSEQ multiplex PCR, and its TCRdb copy is limited to in-frame clones, with some not included. V and J calls and clone size are copied from that table; D and trimming were computed from the DNA. The sample contains 130,000 to 150,000 clones, approximately 86% of which appear only once. In germline, CDR1 is KGHSH, CDR2 LQKENI. The CDR3 totals 16 residues. V shed 3 bases, J shed 2 bases, and the junction held 8 bases outside the gene matches.

The chain combines TRBV18 with TRBJ1-1, with TRBD1 identical over 8 bases. The material sequenced was PBMCs or T cells enriched from blood (not recorded which). The receptor's source is a woman aged 40 to 50 who had been exposed to COVID-19. The DNA of the CDR3 is TGTGCCAGCTCACCGTACACGGGACAGGCAAACACTGAAGCTTTCTTT. Its translation is CASSPYTGQANTEAFF.